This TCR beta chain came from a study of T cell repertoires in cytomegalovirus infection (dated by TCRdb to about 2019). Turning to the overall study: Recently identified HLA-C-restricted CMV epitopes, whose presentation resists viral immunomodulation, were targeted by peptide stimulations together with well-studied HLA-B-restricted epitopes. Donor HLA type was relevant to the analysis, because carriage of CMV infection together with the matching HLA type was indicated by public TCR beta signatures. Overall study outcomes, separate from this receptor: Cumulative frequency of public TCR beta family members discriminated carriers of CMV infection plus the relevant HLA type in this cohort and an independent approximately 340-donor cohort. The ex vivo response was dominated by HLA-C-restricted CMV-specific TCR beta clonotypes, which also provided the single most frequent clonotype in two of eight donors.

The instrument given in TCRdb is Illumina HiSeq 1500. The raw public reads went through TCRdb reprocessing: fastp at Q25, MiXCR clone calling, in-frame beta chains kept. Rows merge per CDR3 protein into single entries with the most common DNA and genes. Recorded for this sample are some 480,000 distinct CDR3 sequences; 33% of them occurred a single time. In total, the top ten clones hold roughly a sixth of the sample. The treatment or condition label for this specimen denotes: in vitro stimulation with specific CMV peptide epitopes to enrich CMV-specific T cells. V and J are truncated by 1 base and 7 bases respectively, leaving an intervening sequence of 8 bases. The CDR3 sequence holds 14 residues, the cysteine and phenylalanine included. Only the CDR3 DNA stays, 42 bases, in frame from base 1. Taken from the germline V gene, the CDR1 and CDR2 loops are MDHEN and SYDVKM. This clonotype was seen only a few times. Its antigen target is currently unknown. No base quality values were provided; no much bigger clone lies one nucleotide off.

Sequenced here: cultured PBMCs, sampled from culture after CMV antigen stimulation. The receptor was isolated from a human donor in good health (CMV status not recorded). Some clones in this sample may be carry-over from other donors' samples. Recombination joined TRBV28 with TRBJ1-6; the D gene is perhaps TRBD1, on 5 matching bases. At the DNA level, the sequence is TGTGCCAGCAGTTTATTAGGGGAAAATTCACCCCTCCACTTT. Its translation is CASSLLGENSPLHF.